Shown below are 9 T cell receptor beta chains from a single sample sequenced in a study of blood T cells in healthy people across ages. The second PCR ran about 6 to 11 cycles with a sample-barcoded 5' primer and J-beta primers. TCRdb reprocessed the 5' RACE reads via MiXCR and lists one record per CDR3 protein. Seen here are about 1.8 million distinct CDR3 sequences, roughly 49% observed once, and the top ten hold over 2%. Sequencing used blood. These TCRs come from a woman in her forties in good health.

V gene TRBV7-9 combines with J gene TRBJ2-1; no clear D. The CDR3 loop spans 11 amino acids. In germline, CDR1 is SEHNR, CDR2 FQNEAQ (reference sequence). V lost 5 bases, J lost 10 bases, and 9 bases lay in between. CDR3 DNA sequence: TGTGCCAGCAGCAACAGCCTCGAGCAGTTCTTC. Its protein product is CASSNSLEQFF.

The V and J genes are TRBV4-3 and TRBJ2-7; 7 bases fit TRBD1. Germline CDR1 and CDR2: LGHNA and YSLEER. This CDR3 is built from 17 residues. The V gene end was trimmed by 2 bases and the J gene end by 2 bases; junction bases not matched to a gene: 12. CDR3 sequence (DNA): TGCGCCAGCAGCCAAAGTATGTTTCAGGGGGAAACCTACGAGCAGTACTTC. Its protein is CASSQSMFQGETYEQYF.

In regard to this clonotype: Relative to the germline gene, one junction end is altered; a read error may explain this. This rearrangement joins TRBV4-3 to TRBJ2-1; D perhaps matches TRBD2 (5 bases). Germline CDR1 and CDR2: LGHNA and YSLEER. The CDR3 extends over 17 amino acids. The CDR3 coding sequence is TGCGCCAGCAGCCAAGATCTGTCTAGCACGTCTTACAATGAGCGGTTCTTC. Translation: CASSQDLSSTSYNERFF.

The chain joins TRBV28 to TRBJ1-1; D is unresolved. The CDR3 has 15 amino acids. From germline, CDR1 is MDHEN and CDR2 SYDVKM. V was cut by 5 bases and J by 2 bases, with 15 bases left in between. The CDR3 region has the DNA TGTGCCAGCAGTCCAACAGTGATACTCAACACTGAAGCTTTCTTT. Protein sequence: CASSPTVILNTEAFF.

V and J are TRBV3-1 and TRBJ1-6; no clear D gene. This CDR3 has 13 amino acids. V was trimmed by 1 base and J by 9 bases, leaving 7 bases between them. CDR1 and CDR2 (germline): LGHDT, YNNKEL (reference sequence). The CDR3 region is CASSQGVRSPLHF. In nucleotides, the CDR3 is TGTGCCAGCAGCCAAGGGGTTCGTTCACCCCTCCACTTT.

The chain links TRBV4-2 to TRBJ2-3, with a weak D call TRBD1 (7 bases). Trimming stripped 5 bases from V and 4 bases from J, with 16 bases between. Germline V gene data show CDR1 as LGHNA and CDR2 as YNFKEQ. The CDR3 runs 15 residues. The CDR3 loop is CASSEHTGEADTQYF. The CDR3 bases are TGTGCCAGCAGCGAACATACAGGGGAGGCAGATACGCAGTATTTT.

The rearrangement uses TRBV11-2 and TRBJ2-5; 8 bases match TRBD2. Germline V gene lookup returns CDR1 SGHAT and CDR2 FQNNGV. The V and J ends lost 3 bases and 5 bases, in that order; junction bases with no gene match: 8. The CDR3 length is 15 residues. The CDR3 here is CASSLSFAGGETQYF. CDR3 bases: TGTGCCAGCAGCTTGTCCTTTGCGGGGGGCGAGACCCAGTACTTC.

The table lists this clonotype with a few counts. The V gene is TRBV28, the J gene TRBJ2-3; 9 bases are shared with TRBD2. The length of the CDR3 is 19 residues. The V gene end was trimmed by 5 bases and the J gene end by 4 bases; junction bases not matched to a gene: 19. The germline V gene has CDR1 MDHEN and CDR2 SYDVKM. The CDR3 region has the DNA TGTGCCAGCAGTCCGACCGTTACTAGACTAGCGGCGAGGGCAGATACGCAGTATTTT. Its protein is CASSPTVTRLAARADTQYF.

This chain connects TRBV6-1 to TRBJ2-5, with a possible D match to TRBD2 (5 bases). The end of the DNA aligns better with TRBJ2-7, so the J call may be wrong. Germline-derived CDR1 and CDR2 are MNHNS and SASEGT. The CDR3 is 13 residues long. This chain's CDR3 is CASSGGPYYEQYF. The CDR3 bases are TGTGCCAGCAGTGGAGGGCCCTATTACGAGCAGTACTTC.